This TCR beta chain was recorded in a study of T cells in Graves' hyperthyroidism and ophthalmopathy. Between the trimmed V and J ends, which lost 6 bases and 8 bases, there was a span of 17 bases. This CDR3 is built from 14 residues. Germline assignment: CDR1 SGHTA and CDR2 FQGNSA. This clonotype was observed a few times. Template material for amplifying TCR beta CDR3 regions consisted of RNA transcripts. The HTBI primer set was used in a first-round RT-PCR of the TCR CDR3. TCRdb itself ran the multiplex PCR reads through MiXCR, one entry per CDR3 protein. Counted here are about 200,000 distinct CDR3 sequences, less than 20% occurring once; the ten biggest clones make up around 52%.

Material: blood. The origin of this receptor is a woman between 45 and 65 years old with Graves' hyperthyroidism. J is TRBJ2-1 and V is TRBV7-2; D unresolved. The CDR3 sequence is CASSHHRAMDEQFF. The CDR3 region has the DNA TGTGCCAGCAGTCACCACCGCGCGATGGATGAGCAGTTCTTC.